This TCR beta chain was captured by sequencing in a study of blood T cell repertoires in COVID-19. The CDR3 contains 14 residues. In germline, CDR1 is LNHDA, CDR2 SQIVND (reference sequence). The J segment lost 7 bases and the V segment lost 6 bases, leaving 7 bases of the junction unmatched. Assay used: immunoSEQ multiplex PCR; TCRdb lists only in-frame clones, some missing. The table lists around 160,000 clones, around 85% of them singletons. Source material: peripheral blood. This clonotype was sampled from a man in his 60s with acute or convalescent COVID-19. J is TRBJ2-1 and V is TRBV19; TRBD2 matches at 9 bases. The CDR3 DNA follows: TGTGCCAGTAGGAGGCTAGCGGGACAGAATGAGCAGTTCTTC. It encodes CASRRLAGQNEQFF.